This T cell receptor beta chain is from a study of regulatory T cells in long-lasting Graves disease. This clonotype was detected many times. The CDR3 has 13 amino acids. The germline gives CDR1 SGHVS, CDR2 FQNEAQ. The V and J ends lost 2 bases and 5 bases respectively, with 9 bases between them. Regarding time point: newly diagnosed GD, antithyroid drugs for less than 3 months. The TCR library was prepared using RNA isolated from PBMCs. Building of the TCR beta libraries involved iRepertoire HTBI primers and Arm-PCR of CDR3 regions. TCRdb itself ran the multiplex PCR reads through MiXCR, one entry per CDR3 protein. The table lists about 440,000 distinct CDR3 sequences, around 14% of them singletons. This same sample was also part of a study on T cells in Graves' hyperthyroidism and ophthalmopathy.

This sequence originates from a woman in her 30s with Graves disease. This sample comprised peripheral blood mononuclear cells (PBMCs), obtained at new diagnosis, from a patient treated with antithyroid drugs. The chain employs TRBV7-8 and TRBJ2-5; D gene ambiguous. For the CDR3, the DNA is TGTGCCAGCAGCTTAATGGGTTCGGAGACCCAGTACTTC. It yields the protein CASSLMGSETQYF.